This TCR beta chain was documented in a study of T cells in Graves' hyperthyroidism and ophthalmopathy. Researchers took RNA transcripts and amplified the TCR beta CDR3 regions from them. HTBI primers drove first-round RT-PCR of the TCR CDR3. TCRdb reprocessed the multiplex PCR reads via MiXCR and lists one record per CDR3 protein. The sample holds about 280,000 distinct CDR3 sequences; less than 30% are singletons and the top ten take about a quarter. Regarding the study as a whole: Stable hyperthyroidism was separated from ophthalmopathy by a model based on 13 V-J features.

The CDR3 totals 16 residues. Germline V gene data show CDR1 as MNHNS and CDR2 as SASEGT. Trimming removed 6 bases from V and 1 base from J; junction bases left unmatched: 9. This clonotype has ten or more counts. The antigen remains undetermined. This clonotype was sampled from a man in his forties or fifties with Graves' hyperthyroidism that later progressed to Graves' ophthalmopathy. Sequenced input: blood. The chain joins TRBV6-1 to TRBJ2-7; 10 nucleotides match TRBD1. The CDR3 loop is CASSKPRDRGSYEQYF. In DNA form, the CDR3 reads TGTGCCAGCAGCAAGCCCCGGGACAGGGGATCCTACGAGCAGTACTTC.